This passage covers 9 T cell receptor beta chains from one sample sequenced in a study of T-cell reconstitution after alpha-beta-depleted transplantation in children. Unique molecular identifiers featured in how the TCRbeta library was prepared. TCRdb independently ran MiXCR on the PCR reads; one entry per CDR3 protein. The data show approximately 200,000 distinct CDR3 sequences, roughly 15% seen once. This specimen was PBMCs from the stem cell graft donor, taken from the stem cell graft. These receptors were collected from a human donor who donated a stem cell graft to a child with acute lymphoblastic leukemia.

Ten or more counts support this clonotype. V and J are TRBV10-3 and TRBJ2-1; D not resolved. The CDR3 sequence is 13 residues long. Deletions cut 6 bases from V and 7 bases from J, with 13 bases between. CDR1 and CDR2 (germline): ENHRY, SYGVKD. Here the CDR3 DNA reads TGTGCCATCAGCCAAGGATTGGGTAATGAGCAGTTCTTC. This translates into CAISQGLGNEQFF.

This clonotype showed up many times. The J gene is TRBJ1-2, the V gene TRBV5-6; D not resolved. Trimming took 0 bases from V and 4 from J, leaving 13 bases between them. The CDR3 sequence is 15 residues long. Germline CDR1 and CDR2: SGHDT and YYEEEE. The CDR3 bases are TGTGCCAGCAGCTTGGTCCCGACGGACCTCTATGGCTACACCTTC. Translated, it gives CASSLVPTDLYGYTF.

This clonotype appeared many times. The rearrangement uses TRBV5-1 and TRBJ2-3; no reliable D call. The germline V gene has CDR1 SGHRS and CDR2 YFSETQ. V dropped 0 bases and J dropped 1 base, with 9 bases sitting between them. This CDR3 contains 15 residues. CDR3 coding DNA: TGCGCCAGCAGCTTGGATATCCTTCGCACAGATACGCAGTATTTT. Amino acids: CASSLDILRTDTQYF.

This clonotype was counted many times. This sequence joins TRBV5-1 and TRBJ1-2; 10 bases are a match to TRBD1. Trimming took 9 bases from V and 2 from J; bases not matched to a gene: 7. The germline V gene encodes CDR1 SGHRS and CDR2 YFSETQ. The length of the CDR3 is 14 residues. The CDR3 spells CATGPGQGNYGYTF. Here the CDR3 DNA reads TGCGCCACCGGACCGGGACAGGGGAACTATGGCTACACCTTC.

This clonotype was seen many times. A junction boundary mismatches the germline segment, possibly from a read error. The gene calls are TRBV11-3 and TRBJ2-1; 10 bases agree with TRBD1. CDR1 is SGHNT and CDR2 is YENEEA in the germline V gene. This CDR3 comprises 13 residues. The CDR3 region is CASSLVEGTGVDF. The CDR3 DNA reads TGTGCCAGCAGCTTAGTAGAGGGGACAGGGGTTGACTTC. Combining the CDR3 with reference TRBV11-3 and TRBJ2-1 gives the whole variable domain EAGVVQSPRYKIIEKKQPVAFWCNPISGHNTLYWYLQNLGQGPELLIRYENEEAVDDSQLPKDRFSAERLKGVDSTLKIQPAELGDSAVYLCASSLVEGTGVDFGPGTRLTVL.

The CDR3: CASSIQDTQYF. DNA of the CDR3: TGTGCCAGCAGCATACAGGATACGCAGTATTTT. The chain uses TRBV7-8 and TRBJ2-3; no definite D call. There are 11 residues in the CDR3. V was clipped by 5 bases and J by 6 bases, with 6 bases between them. The germline gives CDR1 SGHVS, CDR2 FQNEAQ.

Many counts were recorded for this clonotype. This chain links TRBV29-1 with TRBJ2-6, with D unresolved. Germline V gives CDR1 SQVTM, CDR2 ANQGSEA. The CDR3 runs 16 residues. The V end was cut by 4 bases, the J end by 2 bases, with 15 bases between. Here the CDR3 DNA reads TGCAGCGTTGGCTCTAGGTCAGCTACTGGGGCCAACGTCCTGACTTTC. It yields the protein CSVGSRSATGANVLTF.

This chain connects TRBV9 to TRBJ2-6, with a weak D call TRBD1 (6 bases). The CDR3 sequence is 20 residues long. V lost 4 bases and J 0 bases, leaving 23 bases between the germline ends. The germline gives CDR1 SGDLS, CDR2 YYNGEE. In nucleotides, the CDR3 is TGTGCCAGCAGCCCCCCCGCGCAGGGGCGGAGGCTCTCTGGGGCCAACGTCCTGACTTTC. Encoded protein: CASSPPAQGRRLSGANVLTF.

Regarding this clonotype: This clone may be a read error of a much larger clone one base away. J is TRBJ1-1 and V is TRBV20-1; no firm D call. There are 12 residues in the CDR3. Per the germline V gene, CDR1 is DFQATT and CDR2 is SNEGSKA (reference sequence). V was pared by 3 bases and J by 11 bases, with 16 bases between. CDR3 residues: CSARETTRWAFF. The CDR3 DNA follows: TGCAGTGCTAGGGAAACGACACGGTGGGCTTTCTTT.